This T cell receptor (beta chain) was recorded in a study of human thymus T cells. Method: immunoSEQ multiplex PCR; TCRdb's copy keeps in-frame clones and lacks some. The data contain about 120,000 clones, more than 90% of them singletons. It was from resections taken during corrective heart surgery that the thymus tissue came. Healthy Finnish infants undergoing corrective surgery for congenital heart defects were used as donors. Comment on this clone: Its antigen is currently unknown.

Study results and limitations: Reports from related research described highly overlapping thymic repertoires among unrelated individuals. Within thymic and blood repertoires, V and J gene usage appeared to be biased.

The sample consisted of thymus tissue. The receptor comes from a boy in the first two years of life with a congenital heart defect but otherwise immunologically healthy.

In DNA, the CDR3 is TGTGCCAGCAGCCCTTGGGGTGGGGGCGCGACAGGCGAGAAGAACACTGAAGCTTTCTTT. Its protein product is CASSPWGGGATGEKNTEAFF. The V and J genes are TRBV13 and TRBJ1-1, with a tentative D call TRBD1 (6 bases). V shed 5 bases and J shed 1 base, with 29 bases lying between them. The CDR3 spans 20 residues. Per the germline V gene, CDR1 is PRHDT and CDR2 is FYEKMQ (reference sequence).